This T cell receptor beta chain was identified in a study of blood T cells in healthy people across ages. Findings and caveats of the study: Naive T cell percentage showed a strong correlation with TCR beta diversity. Donor CMV status, an unknown factor, possibly confounded changes in expanded clonotypes.

Concerning this clonotype: The antigen remains undetermined.

The V gene lost 1 base and the J gene lost 11 bases, with 8 bases spanning the gap. The germline V gene encodes CDR1 SNHLY and CDR2 FYNNEI. The CDR3 spans 11 residues. Primed by a sample-barcoded 5' primer and a J-beta primer mix, a second PCR proceeded for 7 to 11 cycles. TCRdb re-derived calls from the 5' RACE reads in MiXCR, one entry per CDR3 protein. This table has about 940,000 distinct CDR3 sequences, roughly 50% appearing once. Total RNA extracted from each sample amounted to at least 5 micrograms. The sample was blood. The sequence derives from a young man in good health. The V gene is TRBV2, the J gene TRBJ2-5; D call uncertain. The CDR3 is CASSEGAPQYF. For the CDR3, the DNA is TGTGCCAGCAGTGAAGGAGCGCCTCAGTACTTC.